This T cell receptor beta chain was recovered during a study of cytomegalovirus exposure and HLA in healthy donors. Healthy donors of bone marrow made up the group. It was with 60 Vbeta and 13 Jbeta primers that the PCR ran. Only in-frame clones appear in the TCRdb table, and some are missing; sequencing was by immunoSEQ multiplex PCR. This table holds about 170,000 clones, approximately 84% found once. For this clone: Its specificity is not known.

Findings of the study overall: Follow-up analysis later connected one missense variant in DCLRE1C with trimming of TCR beta V- and J-genes.

The length of the CDR3 is 18 residues. V lost 1 base and J lost 2; bases outside the gene matches: 8. Germline V lookup: CDR1 SGHNT, CDR2 YENEEA. The chain couples TRBV11-3 to TRBJ2-6; 7 nucleotides line up with TRBD2. The specimen was PBMCs. This clonotype was sampled from a man in his late teens or twenties in good health and CMV-seronegative. Here the CDR3 reads CASSLVSWEGTGANVLTF. CDR3 bases: TGTGCCAGCAGCTTAGTAAGTTGGGAGGGCACTGGGGCCAACGTCCTGACTTTC.